These T cell receptor beta chains were read from a single sample in a study of shared clonotypes between healthy human individuals. The repertoire was sequenced with immunoSEQ multiplex PCR; TCRdb's copy has only in-frame clones and lacks some. Counted here are about 100,000 clones, around 68% occurring once; the ten biggest clones make up approximately 25%. The sample consisted of memory CD8+ T cells sorted from blood. These receptors were taken from a woman in her 30s in good health. Each CDR3 is given with its conserved first and last residue. The D gene is left open where the match is weak. Clone sizes are given selectively: once, few, many, or a class where the clone is expanded.

D gene,J gene,clone size,V gene,CDR3 DNA,CDR3 protein
NA,TRBJ2-1,many,TRBV7-9,TGTGCCAGCAGCTTAGAGTTGGATGAGCAGTTCTTC,CASSLELDEQFF
TRBD2,TRBJ2-2,few,TRBV6-4,TGTGCCAGCAGTACGACTAGCGGGAGTGAAGCCGGGGAGCTGTTTTTT,CASSTTSGSEAGELFF
NA,TRBJ2-7,NA,TRBV27,TGTGCCAGCAGGCTCCGGACTTCAAGCTCCTACGAGCAGTACTTC,CASRLRTSSSYEQYF
TRBD1,TRBJ1-5,NA,TRBV7-8,TGTGCCAGCAGCTTGTGGGGGACAGGGGAGAACCAGCCCCAGCATTTT,CASSLWGTGENQPQHF
NA,TRBJ2-7,NA,TRBV2,TGTGCCAGCAGTGATTTCCTGACTTCCTACGAGCAGTACTTC,CASSDFLTSYEQYF
NA,TRBJ1-4,few,TRBV28,TGTGCCAGCAGCTACCGGGCCCGTAATGAAAAACTGTTTTTT,CASSYRARNEKLFF
TRBD1,TRBJ2-5,NA,TRBV7-6,TGTGCCAGCAGCTCCGGAGGGACAGGGGGTTTAGAGACCCAGTACTTC,CASSSGGTGGLETQYF
TRBD2,TRBJ2-7,NA,TRBV6-5,TGTGCCAGCAGTTACTCTCGACTAGCGGGATTCTACGAGCAGTACTTC,CASSYSRLAGFYEQYF
TRBD1,TRBJ2-3,NA,TRBV7-9,TGTGCCAGCAGCCCCTTTACGACAGGGGGCGTGGATACGCAGTATTTT,CASSPFTTGGVDTQYF
NA,TRBJ2-5,once,TRBV29-1,TGCAGCGTTGAGGGCAACGGGGAGACCCAGTACTTC,CSVEGNGETQYF
TRBD2,TRBJ2-3,NA,TRBV27,TGTGCCAGCATGCAGCTAGCGGGAGGGCCTTTGTCAACCACAGATACGCAGTATTTT,CASMQLAGGPLSTTDTQYF
NA,TRBJ2-7,NA,TRBV7-8,TGTGCCAGCAGCTTCGTCGGGGGGCCCGACAGCTCCTACGAGCAGTACTTC,CASSFVGGPDSSYEQYF
NA,TRBJ2-7,NA,TRBV7-9,TGTGCCAGCAGCCCGTCGAGTCGGGACGAGCAGTACTTC,CASSPSSRDEQYF
NA,TRBJ1-4,NA,TRBV28,TGTGCCAGCAGTCCTGGACAGAATAATGAAAAACTGTTTTTT,CASSPGQNNEKLFF
NA,TRBJ2-7,NA,TRBV6-1,TGTGCCAGCAGTGCCCGACAGGTCCCCTACGAGCAGTACTTC,CASSARQVPYEQYF
NA,TRBJ2-3,NA,TRBV6-4,TGTGCCAGCAGTGCCGGGACGGATATCACAGATACGCAGTATTTT,CASSAGTDITDTQYF
TRBD1,TRBJ2-7,few,TRBV13,TGTGCCAGCAGCGACACAGGGGGCTCCGGGTACGAGCAGTACTTC,CASSDTGGSGYEQYF
NA,TRBJ1-2,NA,TRBV11-2,TGTGCCAGCAGCCCGTCAGAGGAATCGGCTGGCTACACCTTC,CASSPSEESAGYTF
TRBD2,TRBJ2-3,NA,TRBV7-2,TGTGCCAGCAGCCCGCCGATCTCACTAGCGGGAGACACAGATACGCAGTATTTT,CASSPPISLAGDTDTQYF